The source of this T cell receptor (beta chain) is a study of T cell responses to AZD1222 COVID-19 vaccine. The assay was immunoSEQ multiplex PCR, and TCRdb's table has in-frame clones only and misses some. Among 200,000 or so clones, roughly 91% were seen once, and the ten largest hold around 1%. The V and J ends lost 0 bases and 3 bases respectively, with 9 bases between them. The CDR3 loop spans 15 amino acids. CDR1 is PRHDT and CDR2 is FYEKMQ in the germline V gene (reference sequence). Overall study findings and caveats: Vaccine-associated CD4 TCRs ranged over spike, dominating at 160-218 and 743-854.

This clone was seen once. Its antigen remains unknown. The material was peripheral blood, obtained on day 0 of MenACWY control vaccination. The clonotype was recovered from an adult in good health. V usage is TRBV13 and J usage is TRBJ1-5; D possibly corresponds to TRBD1 (5 bases). CDR3 region: CASSLGQGYNQPQHF. The CDR3 DNA is TGTGCCAGCAGCTTAGGTCAGGGTTACAATCAGCCCCAGCATTTT.